Given below is one T cell receptor beta chain in context. The antigen is unknown. The data belong to a study of response to subunit inactivated influenza vaccine. Study observations and caveats: A suggestion made by the authors is that each seasonal influenza vaccination recruits few new T cells.

TCRdb fed the RT-PCR reads into MiXCR, producing one record per CDR3 protein. The sample carries hundreds of thousands of distinct CDR3 sequences, less than 30% recorded once. The length of the CDR3 is 13 residues. V dropped 0 bases and J dropped 8; count of bases not matched to a gene: 2. Germline CDR1 reads SGHNT; CDR2 reads YYREEE (reference sequence). The sequence was collected from a man over 45 who received an inactivated influenza vaccine. Sequencing used CD4+ T cells sorted from PBMCs, obtained 4 to 6 days after vaccination. This chain uses TRBV5-4 with TRBJ2-1; 7 positions match TRBD1. The CDR3 nucleotides are TGTGCCAGCAGCTTGGACAGGGGAGATGAGCAGTTCTTC. Amino acids: CASSLDRGDEQFF.